This is a list of T cell receptor beta chains from one sample in a study of shared clonotypes between healthy human individuals. Repertoires were generated with immunoSEQ multiplex PCR, while TCRdb's copy carries only in-frame clones and drops some. This repertoire shows approximately 470,000 clones, 81% found once; its top ten account for 12%. The specimen sequenced was PBMCs. These receptor sequences come from a woman aged 40-49 years in good health. Some clones in this sample may be carry-over from other donors' samples. Each CDR3 is given with its conserved first and last residue. A D gene is named only where the DNA matches it firmly. Expanded clones are given a class, and other clones once, few, many or no size at all.

v_gene	d_gene	j_gene	abundance	CDR3aa	CDR3nt
TRBV7-9	TRBD1	TRBJ2-4	-	CASSTRQGDIQYF	TGTGCCAGCAGCACCCGACAGGGGGACATTCAGTACTTC
TRBV5-1	-	TRBJ1-1	once	CASTWVMNTEAFF	TGCGCCAGCACCTGGGTGATGAACACTGAAGCTTTCTTT
TRBV28	-	TRBJ1-4	-	CASSLGTDMWEKLFF	TGTGCCAGCAGTTTAGGGACGGACATGTGGGAAAAACTGTTTTTT
TRBV5-6	TRBD2	TRBJ2-3	few	CASSLVRRLATDTQYF	TGTGCCAGCAGCTTGGTCCGAAGACTAGCGACAGATACGCAGTATTTT
TRBV7-9	TRBD1	TRBJ2-7	once	CASSPRQGSEQYF	TGTGCCAGCAGCCCACGACAGGGGAGCGAGCAGTACTTC
TRBV5-1	TRBD2	TRBJ2-1	many	CASSLGLAGGNEQFF	TGCGCCAGCAGCTTGGGGCTAGCGGGAGGTAATGAGCAGTTCTTC
TRBV11-2	TRBD2	TRBJ2-7	-	CASSLELLAGVLGVYEQYF	TGTGCCAGCAGCTTAGAATTACTAGCGGGAGTTTTGGGTGTTTACGAGCAGTACTTC
TRBV25-1	-	TRBJ2-2	-	CASSEQGKTGELFF	TGTGCCAGCAGTGAGCAGGGAAAAACCGGGGAGCTGTTTTTT
TRBV29-1	-	TRBJ2-5	-	CSVEQGRETQHF	TGCAGCGTTGAACAGGGTAGGGAGACCCAGCACTTC
TRBV2	-	TRBJ1-3	-	CASTEAGRVGSTIYF	TGTGCCAGCACTGAGGCAGGTCGCGTCGGAAGCACCATATATTTT
TRBV18	TRBD2	TRBJ2-3	-	CASSPPVAGDTQYF	TGTGCCAGCTCACCACCTGTAGCGGGAGATACGCAGTATTTT
TRBV5-6	-	TRBJ2-2	-	CASSFLGYTGELFF	TGTGCCAGCAGCTTTCTCGGATACACCGGGGAGCTGTTTTTT
TRBV7-3	-	TRBJ2-2	-	CASSLSVPGELFF	TGTGCCAGCAGCTTATCAGTCCCCGGCGAGCTGTTTTTT
TRBV11-3	-	TRBJ2-2	-	CASSLEGLAGELFF	TGTGCCAGCAGCTTAGAGGGGTTGGCCGGGGAGCTGTTTTTT
TRBV9	-	TRBJ2-1	-	CASSVSLGEQFF	TGTGCCAGCAGCGTCAGCCTGGGTGAGCAGTTCTTC
TRBV11-2	-	TRBJ1-1	-	CASSLLNTEAFF	TGTGCCAGCAGCCTTCTGAACACTGAAGCTTTCTTT
TRBV9	TRBD2	TRBJ2-1	once	CASSGLAGYEQFF	TGTGCCAGCAGCGGGCTAGCGGGCTATGAGCAGTTCTTC
TRBV1	-	TRBJ2-3	many	CTSSQDSGGRCVADTQYF	TGCACCAGCAGCCAAGATTCGGGCGGGAGGTGCGTAGCAGATACGCAGTATTTT
TRBV2	TRBD2	TRBJ2-7	-	CASSEGLAGGYEQYF	TGTGCCAGCAGTGAAGGTCTAGCGGGAGGATACGAGCAGTACTTC
TRBV27	TRBD1	TRBJ1-1	-	CASSTWTGGTEAFF	TGTGCCAGCAGTACATGGACAGGGGGCACTGAAGCTTTCTTT
TRBV29-1	TRBD1	TRBJ2-7	-	CSVEGTGLYEQYF	TGCAGCGTTGAAGGGACAGGACTCTACGAGCAGTACTTC
TRBV28	TRBD2	TRBJ2-7	-	CASSLRTSGKYEQYF	TGTGCCAGCAGTTTACGGACTAGCGGAAAATACGAGCAGTACTTC
TRBV6-5	-	TRBJ1-4	-	CASSSYRAVDEKLFF	TGTGCCAGCAGTTCCTATAGGGCGGTGGATGAAAAACTGTTTTTT
TRBV19	TRBD1	TRBJ1-1	-	CASSHRGRTNTEAFF	TGTGCCAGTAGTCACAGGGGTAGGACGAACACTGAAGCTTTCTTT
TRBV4-2	-	TRBJ1-5	-	CASSQGGLSSQPQHF	TGTGCCAGCAGCCAAGGGGGTCTTTCTTCTCAGCCCCAGCATTTT
TRBV5-1	-	TRBJ2-7	-	CASSLRSGNDEQYF	TGCGCCAGCAGCTTACGGTCTGGTAACGACGAGCAGTACTTC
TRBV9	-	TRBJ1-1	-	CASSVVAHPGTEAFF	TGTGCCAGCAGCGTAGTGGCTCATCCCGGCACTGAAGCTTTCTTT
TRBV2	TRBD2	TRBJ2-7	-	CATPVASGRFYEQYF	TGTGCCACACCCGTGGCTAGCGGGAGGTTCTACGAGCAGTACTTC
TRBV19	TRBD1	TRBJ1-2	-	CASSILTTGLYGYTF	TGTGCCAGTAGTATTCTTACGACAGGGCTCTATGGCTACACCTTC
TRBV19	TRBD1	TRBJ1-5	-	CASSIAGQVSNGNQPQHF	TGTGCCAGTAGTATAGCCGGACAGGTTAGCAATGGCAATCAGCCCCAGCATTTT
TRBV27	-	TRBJ1-4	-	CASSPTYATNEKLFF	TGTGCCAGCAGTCCCACCTATGCAACTAATGAAAAACTGTTTTTT
TRBV27	-	TRBJ2-7	-	CASSSLRSYEQYF	TGTGCCAGCAGTTCCCTCCGATCCTACGAGCAGTACTTC
TRBV7-9	-	TRBJ2-5	-	CASTPDRYQETQYF	TGTGCCAGCACCCCCGACAGGTACCAAGAGACCCAGTACTTC
TRBV19	-	TRBJ2-3	-	CASRRRRDTDTQYF	TGTGCCAGTCGACGGCGGAGAGACACAGATACGCAGTATTTT
TRBV29-1	TRBD2	TRBJ2-5	many	CSVERSGREVETQYF	TGCAGCGTTGAACGGAGCGGGAGGGAGGTAGAGACCCAGTACTTC
TRBV7-9	TRBD1	TRBJ2-1	-	CASSTTGPGGEQFF	TGTGCCAGCAGCACGACAGGGCCCGGTGGTGAGCAGTTCTTC
TRBV6-6	-	TRBJ1-6	few	CASRPDGSNSPLHF	TGTGCCAGCAGGCCGGATGGGTCGAATTCACCCCTCCACTTT
TRBV4-2	TRBD1	TRBJ2-3	-	CASSQGTGEYFTDTQYF	TGTGCCAGCAGCCAAGGGACAGGGGAGTATTTCACAGATACGCAGTATTTT
TRBV4-1	-	TRBJ1-5	-	CASSQRINQPQHF	TGCGCCAGCAGCCAACGGATAAATCAGCCCCAGCATTTT
TRBV20-1	-	TRBJ2-1	-	CSASKSEQFF	TGCAGTGCTAGTAAATCCGAGCAGTTCTTC
TRBV9	-	TRBJ2-6	once	CASSTHVTSGANVLTF	TGTGCCAGCAGCACCCACGTGACCTCTGGGGCCAACGTCCTGACTTTC
TRBV11-3	TRBD2	TRBJ2-1	-	CASSLGGGREQFF	TGTGCCAGCAGCTTAGGGGGCGGGAGAGAGCAGTTCTTC
TRBV18	TRBD2	TRBJ2-5	-	CASSPAGGEETQYF	TGTGCCAGCTCACCAGCGGGGGGCGAAGAGACCCAGTACTTC
TRBV9	TRBD1	TRBJ2-1	-	CASSPVGSGGNEQFF	TGTGCCAGCAGCCCCGTAGGGTCAGGGGGCAATGAGCAGTTCTTC
TRBV7-3	-	TRBJ2-1	-	CASSLQAATNEQFF	TGTGCCAGCAGCTTACAGGCGGCAACCAATGAGCAGTTCTTC
TRBV4-1	-	TRBJ1-2	-	CASSQDGTLNYGYTF	TGCGCCAGCAGCCAAGATGGGACGCTTAACTATGGCTACACCTTC
TRBV2	-	TRBJ2-7	-	CASSVAGLRGQYF	TGTGCCAGCAGTGTGGCGGGGCTACGAGGGCAGTACTTC
TRBV7-7	-	TRBJ2-7	-	CASSSGPTYEQYF	TGTGCTAGCAGCTCGGGACCGACCTACGAGCAGTACTTC
TRBV6-5	TRBD2	TRBJ2-7	-	CASSYAGAGYEQYF	TGTGCCAGCAGTTACGCGGGAGCGGGGTACGAGCAGTACTTC
TRBV18	TRBD1	TRBJ1-5	few	CASSPGTGGNQPQHF	TGTGCCAGCTCACCCGGGACAGGGGGTAATCAGCCCCAGCATTTT
TRBV4-1	-	TRBJ2-7	-	CASSQEGGPYEQYF	TGCGCCAGCAGCCAAGAGGGGGGGCCGTACGAGCAGTACTTC
TRBV9	-	TRBJ2-2	-	CASRQGGNTGELFF	TGTGCCAGCAGACAGGGAGGAAACACCGGGGAGCTGTTTTTT
TRBV2	TRBD1	TRBJ2-6	-	CATAGGQGAANVLTF	TGTGCCACCGCAGGGGGGCAGGGGGCGGCCAACGTCCTGACTTTC
TRBV25-1	-	TRBJ2-5	-	CASSQSPTGVAVRGTQYF	TGTGCCAGCAGCCAGTCCCCCACAGGAGTGGCCGTAAGAGGGACCCAGTACTTC
TRBV5-4	-	TRBJ2-1	-	CASSLSAGQNEQFF	TGTGCCAGCAGCTTGAGTGCGGGGCAGAATGAGCAGTTCTTC
TRBV7-9	-	TRBJ2-5	-	CASDGQRGETQYF	TGTGCCAGCGACGGACAACGTGGGGAGACCCAGTACTTC